Described below is a single T cell receptor beta chain sequence and its context. V lost 0 bases and J lost 7; bases outside the gene matches: 1. The germline CDR1 and CDR2 sequences are GTSNPN and SVGIG (reference sequence). The CDR3 spans 13 residues. These data belong to a study of blood T cell repertoires in COVID-19. TCRdb's copy holds only in-frame clones and misses some; the assay was immunoSEQ multiplex PCR. Of some 100,000 clones in the sample, 80% to 90% were seen once. The chain employs TRBV30 and TRBJ2-5, with 11 bases matching TRBD2. The sample was peripheral blood. This TCR derives from a man aged 45 to 65 with COVID-19, enrolled during active disease. The CDR3 region has the DNA TGTGCCTGGAGTGTAACTAGCGGGGGGACCCAGTACTTC. It yields the protein CAWSVTSGGTQYF. The entire variable domain, with the rest obtained from reference TRBV30 and TRBJ2-5, is as follows: SQTIHQWPATLVQPVGSPLSLECTVEGTSNPNLYWYRQAAGRGLQLLFYSVGIGQISSEVPQNLSASRPQDRQFILSSKKLLLSDSGFYLCAWSVTSGGTQYFGPGTRLLVL.